The present T cell receptor (beta chain) was sequenced within a study of shared clonotypes between healthy human individuals. About the research overall: The plates for each donor numbered three CD4 naive, three CD4 memory, two CD8 naive and one CD8 memory.

Study-level points and caveats: Naive CD4 clonotypes were shared across a handful of donors at 4.5% to 6.5%. Some clonotypes were shared by all four sorted-subset donors, while others were not shared. The non-shared ones had lower generation probabilities than the shared ones.

The CDR3 sequence is 14 residues long. The V and J ends lost 0 bases and 4 bases respectively, with 10 bases between them. From germline, CDR1 is SGHRS and CDR2 YFSETQ. With regard to this clone: Its target is unknown.

Genomic DNA per cell subset filled all wells of several immunoSEQ plates. Profiling relied on immunoSEQ multiplex PCR, and the TCRdb table lists in-frame clones only, not all of them. This repertoire shows around 2.3 million clones, roughly 95% found once; its top ten account for roughly 0.13%. The chain uses TRBV5-1 and TRBJ1-2; D call uncertain. The sample consisted of naive CD4+ T cells sorted from blood. The subset denotes: CD45RA+ positively selected. This TCR was recovered from a man between 18 and 29 years old in good health. Written as DNA, the CDR3 is TGCGCCAGCAGCTTGGGTGATGGGTTCTATGGCTACACCTTC. Its translation is CASSLGDGFYGYTF.